Listed below are T cell receptor beta chains from one sample, sequenced in a study of blood T cell repertoires in COVID-19. Data came from immunoSEQ multiplex PCR; TCRdb stores just in-frame clones and leaves some out. The sample has some 220,000 clones; 80% to 90% are singletons. The sequencing sample was made of PBMCs or T cells enriched from blood (not recorded which). Receptor source: a woman aged 45 to 65 in a cohort exposed to, infected with or recovered from COVID-19 (not recorded which). Both conserved end residues are part of each CDR3. D genes are given only for firm matches. Expanded clones get a size class; other rows say once, few or many, or leave the size out.

v_gene	j_gene	d_gene	abundance	CDR3aa	CDR3nt
TRBV4-3	TRBJ1-2	TRBD1	.	CASSQATGGLNYGYTF	TGCGCCAGCAGCCAAGCTACAGGGGGACTAAACTATGGCTACACCTTC
TRBV2	TRBJ2-1	TRBD2	.	CATNGGEGGQFF	TGTGCAACGAATGGGGGGGAGGGTGGCCAGTTCTTC
TRBV19	TRBJ1-2	TRBD1	.	CASSSSQDRAYGYTF	TGTGCCAGTAGTTCATCCCAGGACAGGGCGTATGGCTACACCTTC
TRBV27	TRBJ1-1	.	.	CASTALAGAEAFF	TGTGCCAGCACCGCGCTCGCGGGGGCTGAAGCTTTCTTT
TRBV5-1	TRBJ1-1	.	few	CASTQQGSGTEAFF	TGCGCCAGCACCCAGCAAGGGTCAGGGACTGAAGCTTTCTTT
TRBV19	TRBJ1-3	.	.	CASSLLTGHYSGNTIYF	TGTGCCAGTAGTCTGTTGACAGGACACTACTCTGGAAACACCATATATTTT
TRBV5-1	TRBJ1-2	TRBD1	.	CASSADRVQGYTF	TGCGCCAGCAGCGCGGACAGGGTGCAGGGCTACACCTTC
TRBV5-6	TRBJ1-2	TRBD1	.	CASSKDRGGGYTF	TGTGCCAGCAGTAAGGACAGGGGTGGTGGCTACACCTTC
TRBV11-1	TRBJ1-3	.	.	CASTKDPGLPGNTIYF	TGTGCCAGCACCAAAGATCCGGGACTCCCTGGAAACACCATATATTTT
TRBV9	TRBJ2-5	TRBD2	.	CASSAGLAGKGETQYF	TGTGCCAGCAGCGCGGGACTAGCGGGGAAGGGAGAGACCCAGTACTTC
TRBV7-2	TRBJ2-7	.	.	CASRLLGAGRNEQYF	TGTGCCAGCAGACTTTTAGGGGCGGGACGGAACGAGCAGTACTTC
TRBV3-1/TRBV3-2	TRBJ1-1	.	few	CASSRQLNTEAFF	TGTGCCAGCAGTAGACAGCTGAACACTGAAGCTTTCTTT
TRBV2	TRBJ2-2	TRBD2	.	CASRAPAGGENTGELFF	TGTGCCAGCAGGGCCCCGGCTGGGGGGGAAAACACCGGGGAGCTGTTTTTT
TRBV5-1	TRBJ2-2	TRBD2	.	CASKGERGYTGELFF	TGCGCCAGCAAAGGAGAGCGGGGATACACCGGGGAGCTGTTTTTT
TRBV6-6	TRBJ2-3	TRBD1	.	CASRPLTGGADTQYF	TGTGCCAGCAGACCCCTGACAGGGGGAGCAGATACGCAGTATTTT
TRBV5-1	TRBJ1-2	TRBD1	once	CASSEGTRTGVYGYTF	TGCGCCAGCAGCGAAGGGACCCGGACAGGGGTATATGGCTACACCTTC
TRBV5-1	TRBJ1-3	TRBD1	.	CASSSRQGGNTIYF	TGCGCCAGCAGCTCCCGACAGGGTGGAAACACCATATATTTT
TRBV6-5	TRBJ1-6	.	.	CASSMEARLNSPLHF	TGTGCCAGCAGTATGGAGGCCCGTCTAAATTCACCCCTCCACTTT
TRBV4-1	TRBJ1-5	TRBD1	once	CASSPKEGRDRYNQPQHF	TGCGCCAGCAGCCCAAAAGAAGGGCGGGACAGGTACAATCAGCCCCAGCATTTT
TRBV19	TRBJ1-5	TRBD1	.	CASSMGQGSQPQHF	TGTGCCAGTAGTATGGGACAGGGTTCTCAGCCCCAGCATTTT
TRBV10-1	TRBJ2-7	TRBD1	.	CASSGDRDEQYF	TGCGCCAGCAGTGGAGACAGGGACGAGCAGTACTTC
TRBV30	TRBJ1-5	TRBD1	.	CAWSVRDRDNQPQHF	TGTGCCTGGAGTGTCCGGGACAGGGACAATCAGCCCCAGCATTTT
TRBV19	TRBJ1-2	.	.	CASSPGYLGGYTF	TGTGCCAGTAGTCCGGGATATCTGGGGGGCTACACCTTC
TRBV7-2	TRBJ2-2	TRBD2	.	CASSLVASGRYYTGELFF	TGTGCCAGCAGCTTAGTGGCTAGCGGGCGGTATTACACCGGGGAGCTGTTTTTT
TRBV28	TRBJ2-7	TRBD2	.	CASRPGLAGEGEQYF	TGTGCCAGCAGACCGGGACTAGCGGGGGAGGGGGAGCAGTACTTC
TRBV3-1/TRBV3-2	TRBJ1-5	TRBD1	.	CASSQTGTASNQPQHF	TGTGCCAGCAGCCAAACCGGGACAGCTAGCAATCAGCCCCAGCATTTT
TRBV5-1	TRBJ2-3	TRBD2	many	CASSLQAGTDTQYF	TGCGCCAGCAGCTTGCAAGCGGGAACAGATACGCAGTATTTT
TRBV5-1	TRBJ2-5	TRBD1	.	CASSFFSQGGETQYF	TGCGCCAGCAGCTTTTTTTCACAGGGGGGAGAGACCCAGTACTTC
TRBV2	TRBJ1-2	TRBD1	.	CASTPQTGTSGYTF	TGTGCCAGCACCCCTCAGACAGGGACATCGGGCTACACCTTC
TRBV5-1	TRBJ1-1	.	.	CASSFKGGDTEAFF	TGCGCCAGCAGCTTCAAGGGGGGGGACACTGAAGCTTTCTTT
TRBV5-8	TRBJ1-1	.	once	CASSLYLGGNTEAFF	TGTGCCAGCAGCTTGTATCTGGGGGGGAACACTGAAGCTTTCTTT
TRBV27	TRBJ2-1	TRBD2	.	CASSGGLADYNEQFF	TGTGCCAGCAGCGGGGGACTAGCGGACTACAATGAGCAGTTCTTC
TRBV4-3	TRBJ1-6	.	.	CASSQDWQAGSPLHF	TGCGCCAGCAGCCAAGATTGGCAGGCCGGTTCACCCCTCCACTTT
TRBV10-3	TRBJ1-2	TRBD1	.	CAISIGQGDYGYTF	TGTGCCATCAGTATTGGACAGGGGGACTATGGCTACACCTTC
TRBV9	TRBJ1-1	.	.	CASSVPKSGGLDTEAFF	TGTGCCAGCAGCGTACCCAAATCGGGGGGATTAGACACTGAAGCTTTCTTT
TRBV5-1	TRBJ2-1	.	.	CASSLVGRNDNEQFF	TGCGCCAGCAGCTTGGTGGGCAGGAATGACAATGAGCAGTTCTTC
TRBV29-1	TRBJ2-5	.	.	CSVDRGQETQYF	TGCAGCGTTGACAGGGGCCAAGAGACCCAGTACTTC
TRBV24-1	TRBJ1-2	.	.	CATSGTDGYTF	TGTGCCACCAGTGGGACAGATGGCTACACCTTC
TRBV6-1	TRBJ2-1	.	.	CASSEEGPVGLVFF	TGTGCCAGCAGTGAAGAAGGGCCGGTGGGACTCGTGTTCTTC
TRBV30	TRBJ2-5	.	.	CAWRARTRWETQYF	TGTGCCTGGAGAGCCCGCACTAGGTGGGAGACCCAGTACTTC
TRBV7-3	TRBJ2-3	.	.	CASSSIPGQGSPDTQYF	TGTGCCAGCAGCTCCATTCCTGGGCAGGGATCTCCAGATACGCAGTATTTT
TRBV12-3/TRBV12-4	TRBJ1-1	.	once	CASSVGGNTEAFF	TGTGCCAGCAGTGTGGGGGGGAACACTGAAGCTTTCTTT
TRBV27	TRBJ1-2	.	.	CASSSKGDVWYGYTF	TGTGCCAGCAGTTCGAAGGGGGATGTTTGGTATGGCTACACCTTC
TRBV27	TRBJ1-5	TRBD1	many	CASSNRGNQPQHF	TGTGCCAGCAGCAACAGGGGGAATCAGCCCCAGCATTTT
TRBV30	TRBJ1-1	.	.	CAWMRTVNTEAFF	TGTGCCTGGATGAGGACAGTGAACACTGAAGCTTTCTTT
TRBV11-2	TRBJ1-6	.	.	CASSLRQQGSPLHF	TGTGCCAGCAGCCTACGGCAGCAGGGTTCACCCCTCCACTTT
TRBV9	TRBJ2-3	TRBD2	once	CASSAGGAADTQYF	TGTGCCAGCAGCGCCGGGGGGGCCGCCGATACGCAGTATTTT
TRBV7-3	TRBJ2-1	TRBD2	.	CASSPGTSGDAYNEQFF	TGTGCCAGCAGCCCAGGAACTAGCGGGGATGCCTACAATGAGCAGTTCTTC
TRBV7-2	TRBJ1-1	.	.	CASSSRAEGEAFF	TGTGCCAGCAGCTCCAGGGCGGAGGGTGAAGCTTTCTTT